This TCR beta chain was captured in a study of Graves' ophthalmopathy and Graves' hyperthyroidism. Study-level findings and limits: Most thyroid-expanded clonotypes exceeding 0.001 frequency were also found in blood.

This clonotype was seen repeatedly, ten times or more. What it binds is not known. The CDR3 spans 14 residues. From germline, CDR1 is MNHEY and CDR2 SMNVEV (reference sequence). The V and J ends lost 5 bases and 2 bases respectively, with 13 bases between them. RNA transcripts yielded amplified TCR beta CDR3 regions. The first round was an RT-PCR with HTBI primers, and the second round was a multiplex PCR. From the multiplex PCR reads, TCRdb called clonotypes with MiXCR, one entry per CDR3 protein. The data hold about 160,000 distinct CDR3 sequences, with over 35% observed a single time. Material for sequencing was peripheral blood. This receptor was taken from a woman aged 40 to 50 with Graves' ophthalmopathy. This rearrangement joins TRBV27 to TRBJ2-7; D gene unclear. CDR3 nucleotides: TGTGCCAGCAGTCCTTTGACTGAGACCTACGAGCAGTACTTC. Its protein product is CASSPLTETYEQYF.